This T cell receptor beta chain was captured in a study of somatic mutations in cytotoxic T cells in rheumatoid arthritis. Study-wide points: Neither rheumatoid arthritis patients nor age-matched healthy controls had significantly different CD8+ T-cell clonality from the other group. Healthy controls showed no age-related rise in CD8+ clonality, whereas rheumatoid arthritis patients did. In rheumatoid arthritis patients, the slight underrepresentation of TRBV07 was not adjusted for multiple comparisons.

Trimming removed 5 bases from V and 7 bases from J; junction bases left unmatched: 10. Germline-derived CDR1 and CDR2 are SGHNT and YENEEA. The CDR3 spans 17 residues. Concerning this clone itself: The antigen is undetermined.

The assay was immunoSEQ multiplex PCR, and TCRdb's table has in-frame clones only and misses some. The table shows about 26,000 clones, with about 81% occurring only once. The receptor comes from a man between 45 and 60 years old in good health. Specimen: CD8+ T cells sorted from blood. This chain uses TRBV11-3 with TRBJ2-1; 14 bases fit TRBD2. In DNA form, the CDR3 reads TGTGCCAGCAGCCCTCATCGACTAGCGGGAGGGCGAAATGAGCAGTTCTTC. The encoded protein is CASSPHRLAGGRNEQFF.